This T cell receptor beta chain was recovered during a study of shared clonotypes between healthy human individuals. On the study more broadly: Researchers assigned three CD4 naive, three CD4 memory, two CD8 naive and one CD8 memory plate to each donor.

General observations from the study: Sampling included only blood; tissue repertoires likely differ.

A remark on this clone: Its antigen remains unknown.

Sorted subsets were amplified in replicate PCRs using 200 ng DNA, some 31,000 T cell genomes. Here immunoSEQ multiplex PCR was the method, and the copy in TCRdb shows in-frame clones only, minus some. The sample lists roughly 2,000,000 clones, about 95% occurring once. Naive CD8 cells comprised CD45RO-negative, CCR7-positively selected cells, excluding terminally differentiated effector memory CD45RA+ cells. All of the donors resided in Nashville, Tennessee, and each was a Caucasian adult. From germline, CDR1 is SNHLY and CDR2 FYNNEI. V shed 6 bases, J shed 2 bases, and the junction held 5 bases outside the gene matches. The CDR3 contains 15 residues.

The receptor was derived from a man between 18 and 29 years old in good health. Sample: naive CD8+ T cells sorted from blood. The chain joins TRBV2 to TRBJ1-3; 9 bases map to TRBD1. The DNA for the CDR3 is TGTGCCAGCAGGTTCGGGACAGGGCCTGGAAACACCATATATTTT. As protein: CASRFGTGPGNTIYF.